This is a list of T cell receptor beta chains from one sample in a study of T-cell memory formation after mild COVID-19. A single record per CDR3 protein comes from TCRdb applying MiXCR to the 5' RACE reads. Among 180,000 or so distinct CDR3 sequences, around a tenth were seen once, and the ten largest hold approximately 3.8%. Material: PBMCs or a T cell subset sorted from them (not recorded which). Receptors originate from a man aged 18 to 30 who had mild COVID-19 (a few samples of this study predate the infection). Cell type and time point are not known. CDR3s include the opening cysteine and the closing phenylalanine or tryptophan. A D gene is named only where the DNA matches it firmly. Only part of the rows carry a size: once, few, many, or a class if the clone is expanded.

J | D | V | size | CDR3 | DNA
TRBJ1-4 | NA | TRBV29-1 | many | CSVGDDQKLFF | TGCAGCGTTGGCGATGACCAAAAACTGTTTTTT
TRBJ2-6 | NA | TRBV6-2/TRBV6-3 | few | CASTPQGIGANVLTF | TGTGCCAGTACTCCACAGGGTATTGGGGCCAACGTCCTGACTTTC
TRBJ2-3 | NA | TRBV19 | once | CASRSSRVLSDTQYF | TGTGCCAGTAGATCCTCTAGGGTTCTTTCAGATACGCAGTATTTT
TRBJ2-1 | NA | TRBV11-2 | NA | CASSLEEGDEQFF | TGTGCCAGCAGCTTAGAGGAGGGGGATGAGCAGTTCTTC
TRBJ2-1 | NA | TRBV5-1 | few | CASSLFGNEQFF | TGCGCCAGCAGCTTGTTCGGGAATGAGCAGTTCTTC
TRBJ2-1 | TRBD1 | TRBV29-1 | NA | CSVANRGAYNEQFF | TGCAGCGTTGCGAACAGGGGCGCCTACAATGAGCAGTTCTTC
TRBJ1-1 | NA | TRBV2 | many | CASRENTEAFF | TGTGCCAGCAGGGAGAACACTGAAGCTTTCTTT
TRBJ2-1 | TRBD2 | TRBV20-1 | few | CSALLAGDYNEQFF | TGCAGTGCTCTGCTAGCGGGGGACTACAATGAGCAGTTCTTC
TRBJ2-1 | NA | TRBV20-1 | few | CSARADSYNEQFF | TGCAGTGCTAGAGCCGACAGCTACAATGAGCAGTTCTTC
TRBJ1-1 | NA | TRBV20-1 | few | CSASKRDMNTEAFF | TGCAGTGCTAGTAAGAGAGACATGAACACTGAAGCTTTCTTT
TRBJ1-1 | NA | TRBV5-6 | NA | CASSLVSRNTEAFF | TGTGCCAGCAGCTTGGTATCACGAAACACTGAAGCTTTCTTT
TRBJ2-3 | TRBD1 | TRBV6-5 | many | CASSPGTATQYF | TGTGCCAGCAGCCCGGGGACAGCTACGCAGTATTTT
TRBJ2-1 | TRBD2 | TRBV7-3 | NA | CASSLAGVAYNEQFF | TGTGCCAGCAGCCTGGCGGGGGTTGCCTACAATGAGCAGTTCTTC
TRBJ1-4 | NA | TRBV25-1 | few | CASGGTNEKLFF | TGTGCCAGCGGAGGAACTAATGAAAAACTGTTTTTT
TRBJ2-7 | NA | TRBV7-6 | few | CASSLARVGSEQYF | TGTGCCAGCAGCTTAGCGCGGGTGGGCTCCGAGCAGTACTTC
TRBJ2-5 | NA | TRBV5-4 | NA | CASSSVRLAEETQYF | TGTGCCAGCAGCTCCGTCCGTTTGGCTGAAGAGACCCAGTACTTC
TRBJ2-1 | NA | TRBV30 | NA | CAWSVRPGVEQFF | TGTGCCTGGAGTGTACGTCCGGGGGTTGAGCAGTTCTTC
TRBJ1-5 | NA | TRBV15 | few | CATSRPPLGGNQPQHF | TGTGCCACCAGCAGACCTCCGCTGGGGGGGAATCAGCCCCAGCATTTT
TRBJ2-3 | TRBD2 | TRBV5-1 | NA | CASSIELAGVTDTQYF | TGCGCCAGCAGCATAGAACTAGCGGGGGTCACAGATACGCAGTATTTT
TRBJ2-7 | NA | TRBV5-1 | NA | CASSLGRWYEQYF | TGCGCCAGCAGCTTGGGCAGATGGTACGAGCAGTACTTC